Listed below are T cell receptor beta chains from one sample, sequenced in a study of blood T cell repertoires in COVID-19. Assay used: immunoSEQ multiplex PCR; TCRdb lists only in-frame clones, some missing. The sample shows about 64,000 clones, around four fifths of them seen only once. The sequencing sample was made of peripheral blood. The source of these receptors is a man in his sixties with COVID-19, enrolled during active disease. The CDR3 runs from the conserved cysteine through the conserved F or W.

v_call: TRBV19; cdr3_aa: CASSIKPDPFREQFF
v_call: TRBV2; cdr3_aa: CASRGGAFSTDTQYF
v_call: TRBV7-9; cdr3_aa: CASSPDQGFGGYTF
v_call: TRBV4-2; cdr3_aa: CASSRQGSNTEAFF
v_call: TRBV5-1; cdr3_aa: CASSLSTNTGELFF
v_call: TRBV28; cdr3_aa: CASRRLAGEQFF
v_call: TRBV18; cdr3_aa: CASSPTYGSGNQPQHF
v_call: TRBV10-3; cdr3_aa: CAIRGGQLLTYEQYF
v_call: TRBV19; cdr3_aa: CASTERNNEQFF
v_call: TRBV10-1; cdr3_aa: CMGQGGFPGELFF
v_call: TRBV5-1; cdr3_aa: CASSLTGQGHGYTF
v_call: TRBV3-1/TRBV3-2; cdr3_aa: CASSPNRGDTEAFF
v_call: TRBV7-9; cdr3_aa: CASSLDSPALGEQYF
v_call: TRBV28; cdr3_aa: CASSLLGGGYTF
v_call: TRBV29-1; cdr3_aa: CSASSGQGYGYTF
v_call: TRBV19; cdr3_aa: CASSDGGPYEQYF
v_call: TRBV5-1; cdr3_aa: CASSLVGTGPYEQYF